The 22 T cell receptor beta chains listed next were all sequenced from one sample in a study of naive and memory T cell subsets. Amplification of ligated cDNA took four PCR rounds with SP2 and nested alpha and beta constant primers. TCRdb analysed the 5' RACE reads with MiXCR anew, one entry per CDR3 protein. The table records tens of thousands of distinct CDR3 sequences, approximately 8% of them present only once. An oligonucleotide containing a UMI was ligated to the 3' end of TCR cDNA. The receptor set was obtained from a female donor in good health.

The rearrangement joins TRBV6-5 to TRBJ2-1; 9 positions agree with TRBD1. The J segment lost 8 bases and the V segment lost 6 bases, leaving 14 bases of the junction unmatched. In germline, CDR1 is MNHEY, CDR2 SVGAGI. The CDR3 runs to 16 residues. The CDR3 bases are TGTGCCAGCAGCCTTTCGGGGACAGGGATGGGCTATGAGCAGTTCTTC. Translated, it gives CASSLSGTGMGYEQFF.

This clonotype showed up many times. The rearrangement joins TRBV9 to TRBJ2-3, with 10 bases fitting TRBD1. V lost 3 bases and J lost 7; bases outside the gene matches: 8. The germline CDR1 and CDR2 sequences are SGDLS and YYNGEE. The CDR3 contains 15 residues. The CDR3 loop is CASSGLDRGTYTQYF. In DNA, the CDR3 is TGTGCCAGCAGCGGGCTGGACAGGGGGACCTATACGCAGTATTTT.

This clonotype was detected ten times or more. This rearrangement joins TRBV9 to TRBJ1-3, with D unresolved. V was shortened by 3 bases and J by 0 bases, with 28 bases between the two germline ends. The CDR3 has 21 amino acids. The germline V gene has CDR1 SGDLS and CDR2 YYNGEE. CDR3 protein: CASSDKTAHQLGRDSGNTIYF. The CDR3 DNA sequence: TGTGCCAGCAGCGACAAGACGGCGCACCAACTAGGGAGGGACTCTGGAAACACCATATATTTT.

The CDR3 reads CASSSQAGEDITDTQYF. DNA for the CDR3: TGTGCCAGCAGCTCCCAGGCGGGGGAGGATATCACAGATACGCAGTATTTT. The rearrangement joins TRBV7-9 to TRBJ2-3; TRBD2 matches 7 bases. CDR3 size: 17 residues. Looked up from germline, CDR1 is SEHNR and CDR2 is FQNEAQ (reference sequence). Trimming at V came to 4 bases and at J to 2 bases, leaving 12 bases not matched to a gene.

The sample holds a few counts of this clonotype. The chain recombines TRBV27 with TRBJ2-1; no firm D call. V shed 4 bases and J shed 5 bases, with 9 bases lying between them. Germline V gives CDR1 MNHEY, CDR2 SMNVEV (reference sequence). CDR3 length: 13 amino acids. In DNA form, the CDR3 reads TGTGCCAGCAGTTGGCAGGCAAACAATGAGCAGTTCTTC. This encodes CASSWQANNEQFF.

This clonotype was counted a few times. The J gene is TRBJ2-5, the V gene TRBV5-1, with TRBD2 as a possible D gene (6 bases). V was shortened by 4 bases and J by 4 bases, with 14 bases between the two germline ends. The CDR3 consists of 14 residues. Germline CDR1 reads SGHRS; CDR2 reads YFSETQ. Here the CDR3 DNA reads TGCGCCAGCAGCCCAAATGCGGGGACAGAGACCCAGTACTTC. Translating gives CASSPNAGTETQYF.

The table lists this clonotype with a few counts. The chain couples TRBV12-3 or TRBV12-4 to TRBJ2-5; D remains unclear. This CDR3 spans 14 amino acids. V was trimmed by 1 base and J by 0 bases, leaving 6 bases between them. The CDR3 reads CASSLGQHQETQYF. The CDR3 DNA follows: TGTGCCAGCAGTTTAGGGCAGCACCAAGAGACCCAGTACTTC.

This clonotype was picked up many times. CDR3 sequence reads: CASSPPSWEGTNEKLFF. The CDR3 nucleotides read TGTGCCAGCAGTCCCCCCTCTTGGGAAGGGACTAATGAAAAACTGTTTTTT. V gene TRBV12-3 or TRBV12-4 combines with J gene TRBJ1-4; D gene unclear. V was pared by 5 bases and J by 2 bases, with 18 bases between. CDR3 length: 17 residues.

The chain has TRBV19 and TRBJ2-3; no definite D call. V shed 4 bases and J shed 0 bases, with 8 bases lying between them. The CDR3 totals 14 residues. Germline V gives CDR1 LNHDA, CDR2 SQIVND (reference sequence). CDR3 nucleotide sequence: TGTGCCAGTAGTACAACTTCTAGCACAGATACGCAGTATTTT. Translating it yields CASSTTSSTDTQYF.

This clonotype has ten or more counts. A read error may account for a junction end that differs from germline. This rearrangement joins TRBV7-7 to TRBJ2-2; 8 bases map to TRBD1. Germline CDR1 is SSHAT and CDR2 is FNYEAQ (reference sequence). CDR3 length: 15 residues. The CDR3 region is CASSLSTGDTGELFF. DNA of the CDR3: TGTGCTAGCAGCCTGTCGACAGGGGACACCGGGGAGCTGTTTTTT.

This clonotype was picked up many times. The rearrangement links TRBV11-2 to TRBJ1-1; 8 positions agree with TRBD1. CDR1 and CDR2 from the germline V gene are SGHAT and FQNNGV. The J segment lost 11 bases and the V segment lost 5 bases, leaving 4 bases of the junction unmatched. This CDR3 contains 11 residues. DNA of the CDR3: TGTGCCAGCAGCCAGACAGGGGCGGCTTTCTTT. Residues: CASSQTGAAFF.

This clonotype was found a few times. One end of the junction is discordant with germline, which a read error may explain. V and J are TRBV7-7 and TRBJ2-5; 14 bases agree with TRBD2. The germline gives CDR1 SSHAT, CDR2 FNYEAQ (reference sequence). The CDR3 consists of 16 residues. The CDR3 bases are TGTGCTAGCAGCTCGGGACTAGCGGGAGCCCAAGAGACCCAGTACTTC. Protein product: CASSSGLAGAQETQYF.

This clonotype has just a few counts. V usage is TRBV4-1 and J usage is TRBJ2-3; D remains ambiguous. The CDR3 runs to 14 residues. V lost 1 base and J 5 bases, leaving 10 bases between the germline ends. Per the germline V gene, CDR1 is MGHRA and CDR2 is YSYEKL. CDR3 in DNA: TGCGCCAGCAGCCAAGGGACGTCGAGAGATACGCAGTATTTT. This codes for CASSQGTSRDTQYF.

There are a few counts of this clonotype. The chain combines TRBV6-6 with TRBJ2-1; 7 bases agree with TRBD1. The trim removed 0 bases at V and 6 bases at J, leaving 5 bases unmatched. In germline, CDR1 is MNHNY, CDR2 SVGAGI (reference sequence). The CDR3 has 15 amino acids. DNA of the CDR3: TGTGCCAGCAGTTACTCGCGACAGGGTGTCAATGAGCAGTTCTTC. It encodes CASSYSRQGVNEQFF.

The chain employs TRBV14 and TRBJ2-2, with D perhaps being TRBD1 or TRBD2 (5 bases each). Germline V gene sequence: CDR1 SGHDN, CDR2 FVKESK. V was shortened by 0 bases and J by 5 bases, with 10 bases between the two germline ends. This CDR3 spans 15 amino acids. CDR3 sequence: CASSQDWGYTGELFF. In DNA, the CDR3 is TGTGCCAGCAGCCAAGATTGGGGGTATACCGGGGAGCTGTTTTTT.

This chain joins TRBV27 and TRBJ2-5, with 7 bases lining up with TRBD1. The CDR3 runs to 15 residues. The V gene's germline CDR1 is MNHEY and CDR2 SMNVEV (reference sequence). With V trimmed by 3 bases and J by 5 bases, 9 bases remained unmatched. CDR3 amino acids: CASSFWAGGLETQYF. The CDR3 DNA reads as TGTGCCAGCAGTTTCTGGGCAGGGGGTCTGGAGACCCAGTACTTC.

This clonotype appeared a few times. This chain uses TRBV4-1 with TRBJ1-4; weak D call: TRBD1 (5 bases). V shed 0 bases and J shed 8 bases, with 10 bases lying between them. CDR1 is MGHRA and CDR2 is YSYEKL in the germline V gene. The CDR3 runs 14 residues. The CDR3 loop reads CASSQESPGEKLFF. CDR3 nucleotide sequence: TGCGCCAGCAGCCAAGAGAGCCCAGGGGAAAAACTGTTTTTT.

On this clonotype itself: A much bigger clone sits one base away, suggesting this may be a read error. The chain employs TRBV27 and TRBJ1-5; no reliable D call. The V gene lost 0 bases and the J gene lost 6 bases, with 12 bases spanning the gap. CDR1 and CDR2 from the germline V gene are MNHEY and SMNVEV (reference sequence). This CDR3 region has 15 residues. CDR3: CASSLSIKAVQPQHF. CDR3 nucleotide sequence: TGTGCCAGCAGTTTATCGATCAAGGCGGTTCAGCCCCAGCATTTT.

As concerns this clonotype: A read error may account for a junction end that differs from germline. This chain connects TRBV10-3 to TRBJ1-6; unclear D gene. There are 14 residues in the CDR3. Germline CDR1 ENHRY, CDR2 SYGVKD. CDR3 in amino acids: CASSESGTNSPLHF. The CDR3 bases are TGTGCCAGCAGTGAGTCGGGCACGAATTCACCCCTCCACTTT.

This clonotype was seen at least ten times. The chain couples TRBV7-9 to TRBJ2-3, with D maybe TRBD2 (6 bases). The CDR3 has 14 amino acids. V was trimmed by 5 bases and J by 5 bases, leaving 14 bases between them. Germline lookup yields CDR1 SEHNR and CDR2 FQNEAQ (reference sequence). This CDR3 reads CASSLPTRIDTQYF. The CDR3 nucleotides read TGTGCCAGCAGCCTTCCGACTAGAATAGATACGCAGTATTTT.

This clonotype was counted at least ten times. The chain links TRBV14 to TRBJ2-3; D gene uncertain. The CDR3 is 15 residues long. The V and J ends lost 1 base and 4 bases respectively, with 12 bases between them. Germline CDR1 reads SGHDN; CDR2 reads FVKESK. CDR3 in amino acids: CASSQAANAPDTQYF. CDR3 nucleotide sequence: TGTGCCAGCAGCCAAGCGGCTAATGCACCAGATACGCAGTATTTT.

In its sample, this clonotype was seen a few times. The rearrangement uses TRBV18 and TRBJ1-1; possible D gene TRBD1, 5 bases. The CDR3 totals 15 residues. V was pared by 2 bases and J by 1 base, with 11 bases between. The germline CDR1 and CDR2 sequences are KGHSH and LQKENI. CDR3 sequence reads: CASSPVGGTNTEAFF. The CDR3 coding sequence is TGTGCCAGCTCACCAGTCGGGGGGACGAACACTGAAGCTTTCTTT.